This TCR beta chain is drawn from a study of blood T cell repertoires in COVID-19. At the level of the study: Acute and convalescent COVID-19 samples came from the United States, Italy and Spain. The cDNA or gDNA used as material had been derived from T cells, B-cell-depleted T cells, or PBMCs.

The CDR3 is 17 residues long. Per germline, CDR1 MDHEN and CDR2 SYDVKM. V dropped 5 bases and J dropped 8; count of bases not matched to a gene: 11. Original methodology: Reference gene primer amplification in the assay estimated nucleated cell counts. TCRdb's copy holds only in-frame clones and misses some; the assay was immunoSEQ multiplex PCR. The V and J calls and clone size come from that table; D and trimming were worked out from the DNA. The repertoire includes some 130,000 clones, around 87% of them detected once, and about 3.6% sits in the top ten. The sequence derives from an older woman with acute or convalescent COVID-19. Sequencing was done on a sample of peripheral blood. The J gene is TRBJ2-1, the V gene TRBV28, with TRBD2 identical over 14 bases. CDR3 in amino acids: CASSTAGTSGSLDEQFF. In nucleotides, the CDR3 is TGTGCCAGCAGTACCGCCGGGACTAGCGGGAGTCTGGATGAGCAGTTCTTC.